What follows describes a single T cell receptor (beta chain). The data originate from a study of tumor-infiltrating lymphocytes in oesophageal squamous cell carcinoma. Germline CDR1 and CDR2: SGHTA and FQGNSA. CDR3 length: 13 amino acids. From the PCR reads, TCRdb called clonotypes with MiXCR, one entry per CDR3 protein. The repertoire includes approximately 12,000 distinct CDR3 sequences, around half of them detected once, and approximately 25% sits in the top ten. This sequence joins TRBV7-2 and TRBJ2-7; no firm D call. The J call is in doubt because the DNA end fits TRBJ2-1 better. This TCR was recovered from a male donor with esophageal squamous cell carcinoma. Sequencing was carried out using esophageal tumor tissue. CDR3 loop: CASSLDANNEQFF. The CDR3 bases are TGTGCCAGCAGCTTAGACGCAAACAATGAGCAGTTCTTC.